One and the same sample provided the 18 T cell receptor beta chains below, sequenced in a study of shared clonotypes between healthy human individuals. Repertoires were generated with immunoSEQ multiplex PCR, while TCRdb's copy carries only in-frame clones and drops some. The sample has hundreds of thousands of clones, roughly 96% seen once. As defined, naive CD8 cells were CD45RO-negative and positively selected for CCR7, with terminally differentiated effector memory CD45RA+ cells excluded. Sequenced material: naive CD8+ T cells sorted from blood. These TCRs come from a woman aged 25 to 39 in good health.

The gene calls are TRBV4-1 and TRBJ2-7; D may be TRBD1 (5 bases). Between the trimmed V and J ends, which lost 1 base and 3 bases, there was a span of 16 bases. Germline lookup yields CDR1 MGHRA and CDR2 YSYEKL. The CDR3 is made up of 16 amino acids. The CDR3 spells CASSQATAGHLYEQYF. The CDR3 region has the DNA TGCGCCAGCAGCCAAGCAACGGCAGGACACCTCTACGAGCAGTACTTC.

CDR3 DNA: TGTGCCAGCAGTGAAGAGTATGGCTACACCTTC. Amino acid sequence: CASSEEYGYTF. V is TRBV2 and J is TRBJ1-2; D unclear. CDR3 length: 11 residues. Germline CDR1 SNHLY, CDR2 FYNNEI. The V gene lost 1 base and the J gene lost 5 bases, with 2 bases spanning the gap.

The gene calls are TRBV10-1 and TRBJ2-7, with 12 positions matching TRBD2. Looked up from germline, CDR1 is WNHNN and CDR2 is SYGVQD (reference sequence). The V segment lost 3 bases and the J segment 2 bases; nucleotides outside the gene matches: 2. This CDR3 contains 15 residues. The CDR3 is CASSELAGGPYEQYF. For the CDR3, the DNA is TGCGCCAGCAGTGAACTAGCGGGAGGTCCCTACGAGCAGTACTTC.

This rearrangement joins TRBV5-1 to TRBJ2-7; no reliable D call. V lost 2 bases and J lost 2, with 17 bases in between. CDR1 SGHRS and CDR2 YFSETQ come from the germline V gene. CDR3 length equals 16 residues. The CDR3 DNA sequence: TGCGCCAGCAGCTTATGGTCCATGCAGGCACCCTACGAGCAGTACTTC. The encoded protein is CASSLWSMQAPYEQYF. The variable domain in full, with the rest retrieved from reference TRBV5-1 and TRBJ2-7, is KAGVTQTPRYLIKTRGQQVTLSCSPISGHRSVSWYQQTPGQGLQFLFEYFSETQRNKGNFPGRFSGRQFSNSRSEMNVSTLELGDSALYLCASSLWSMQAPYEQYFGPGTRLTVT.

V gene TRBV13 combines with J gene TRBJ1-1, with 11 nucleotides matching TRBD1. Germline CDR1 PRHDT, CDR2 FYEKMQ (reference sequence). The V and J ends lost 5 bases and 7 bases, in that order; junction bases with no gene match: 9. This CDR3 has 15 residues. The CDR3 bases are TGTGCCAGCAGCACCCGGGACAGGGGGTCTGGTGAAGCTTTCTTT. It specifies CASSTRDRGSGEAFF.

The V gene is TRBV11-1, the J gene TRBJ2-7; a weak D match, TRBD1 (6 bases). The V end lost 3 bases, the J end lost 2 bases, and 11 bases lay between the germline ends. The CDR3 is 14 residues long. Germline V lookup: CDR1 SGHAT, CDR2 FQDESV (reference sequence). The CDR3 DNA reads TGTGCCAGCAGCTTCCAGGGGTACCCCTACGAGCAGTACTTC. Its protein is CASSFQGYPYEQYF. Supplemented by reference TRBV11-1 and TRBJ2-7, the full variable domain reads EAEVAQSPRYKITEKSQAVAFWCDPISGHATLYWYRQILGQGPELLVQFQDESVVDDSQLPKDRFSAERLKGVDSTLKIQPAELGDSAMYLCASSFQGYPYEQYFGPGTRLTVT.

The rearrangement links TRBV2 to TRBJ2-5, with D unresolved. Trimming pared 2 bases from V and 1 base from J, leaving 8 bases between. Germline-derived CDR1 and CDR2 are SNHLY and FYNNEI. The CDR3 runs to 14 residues. The CDR3 is CASSEFGSQETQYF. In DNA, the CDR3 is TGTGCCAGCAGTGAATTCGGCTCCCAAGAGACCCAGTACTTC.

The chain links TRBV6-1 to TRBJ2-7, with 7 bases matching TRBD2. The CDR3 consists of 14 residues. V was clipped by 1 base and J by 5 bases; unmatched bases: 5. Germline V lookup: CDR1 MNHNS, CDR2 SASEGT. The CDR3 sequence is CASSEGGGRDEQYF. DNA of the CDR3: TGTGCCAGCAGTGAAGGGGGGGGTCGAGACGAGCAGTACTTC.

The chain combines TRBV30 with TRBJ2-1, with TRBD2 matching over 7 bases. Germline V gene sequence: CDR1 GTSNPN, CDR2 SVGIG (reference sequence). The V and J ends lost 6 bases and 7 bases, in that order; junction bases with no gene match: 6. The CDR3 is made up of 12 amino acids. The CDR3 DNA reads TGTGCCTGTCACGACGGGGGGAATGAGCAGTTCTTC. Amino acid sequence: CACHDGGNEQFF.

The chain uses TRBV28 and TRBJ1-2; D remains unclear. Looked up from germline, CDR1 is MDHEN and CDR2 is SYDVKM. V was clipped by 5 bases and J by 4 bases, with 14 bases between them. There are 14 residues in the CDR3. The CDR3 nucleotides read TGTGCCAGCAGTCCCCCGGGGATGGGCTATGGCTACACCTTC. As protein: CASSPPGMGYGYTF.

The rearrangement links TRBV28 to TRBJ1-5, with D unresolved. V was trimmed by 6 bases and J by 2 bases, leaving 11 bases between them. The CDR3 consists of 14 residues. CDR1 MDHEN and CDR2 SYDVKM come from the germline V gene. DNA of the CDR3: TGTGCCAGCAGCCTCCGGGAGCGCAATCAGCCCCAGCATTTT. Its protein is CASSLRERNQPQHF. The variable domain in full, completed from reference TRBV28 and TRBJ1-5, reads DVKVTQSSRYLVKRTGEKVFLECVQDMDHENMFWYRQDPGLGLRLIYFSYDVKMKEKGDIPEGYSVSREKKERFSLILESASTNQTSMYLCASSLRERNQPQHFGDGTRLSIL.

The chain is built from TRBV4-2 and TRBJ2-5; D is perhaps TRBD1 (6 bases). Germline loops: CDR1 LGHNA, CDR2 YNFKEQ. This CDR3 spans 15 amino acids. The V end was cut by 0 bases, the J end by 5 bases, with 13 bases between. CDR3 loop: CASSQDRRQGETQYF. CDR3 DNA: TGTGCCAGCAGCCAAGATAGAAGGCAGGGGGAGACCCAGTACTTC.

This clone is a singleton in its sample. The chain employs TRBV7-9 and TRBJ2-7, with TRBD2 matching 12 bases. Germline V gives CDR1 SEHNR, CDR2 FQNEAQ (reference sequence). J lost 11 bases, V lost 4 bases, and 9 bases had no gene match. This CDR3 contains 14 residues. CDR3: CASSSPTSGSSKYF. The DNA for the CDR3 is TGTGCCAGCAGCTCGCCGACTAGCGGGAGTTCGAAGTACTTC.

The rearrangement joins TRBV5-5 to TRBJ2-7, with a tentative D call TRBD2 (6 bases). This CDR3 comprises 12 residues. Germline values: CDR1 SGHKS, CDR2 YYEKEE (reference sequence). V lost 2 bases and J 6 bases, leaving 9 bases between the germline ends. In DNA, the CDR3 is TGTGCCAGCAGCTTAGGAGGGCCCGAGCAGTACTTC. This codes for CASSLGGPEQYF. The full variable domain, in which reference TRBV5-5 and TRBJ2-7 provide the parts outside the CDR3, is DAGVTQSPTHLIKTRGQQVTLRCSPISGHKSVSWYQQVLGQGPQFIFQYYEKEERGRGNFPDRFSARQFPNYSSELNVNALLLGDSALYLCASSLGGPEQYFGPGTRLTVT.

This chain joins TRBV28 and TRBJ1-2; D gene uncertain. This CDR3 has 13 amino acids. From germline, CDR1 is MDHEN and CDR2 SYDVKM. With 3 bases removed from V and 0 bases from J, the gap between germline ends came to 5 bases. CDR3 sequence reads: CASSFEANYGYTF. Written as DNA, the CDR3 is TGTGCCAGCAGTTTTGAGGCTAACTATGGCTACACCTTC.

The chain is built from TRBV19 and TRBJ2-5, with 10 positions matching TRBD1. The germline V gene encodes CDR1 LNHDA and CDR2 SQIVND (reference sequence). The CDR3 extends over 12 amino acids. The V gene end was trimmed by 10 bases and the J gene end by 4 bases; junction bases not matched to a gene: 3. The CDR3 DNA reads TGTGCCACCTGGGACAGGGGAGAGACCCAGTACTTC. It is translated as CATWDRGETQYF.

The J gene is TRBJ1-1, the V gene TRBV7-8; unclear D gene. The V gene's germline CDR1 is SGHVS and CDR2 FQNEAQ. V lost 4 bases, J lost 3 bases, and 15 bases lay in between. The CDR3 is 15 amino acids. CDR3 in DNA: TGTGCCAGCAGCTGGGCCTACGTTCTCGACACTGAAGCTTTCTTT. Protein: CASSWAYVLDTEAFF.

The chain joins TRBV5-4 to TRBJ2-4; 7 nucleotides agree with TRBD2. The trim removed 2 bases at V and 8 bases at J, leaving 7 bases unmatched. The germline V gene has CDR1 SGHNT and CDR2 YYREEE (reference sequence). The CDR3 consists of 14 residues. The chain's CDR3 is CASSFAGVEYIQYF. DNA for the CDR3: TGTGCCAGCAGCTTTGCGGGAGTTGAATACATTCAGTACTTC.